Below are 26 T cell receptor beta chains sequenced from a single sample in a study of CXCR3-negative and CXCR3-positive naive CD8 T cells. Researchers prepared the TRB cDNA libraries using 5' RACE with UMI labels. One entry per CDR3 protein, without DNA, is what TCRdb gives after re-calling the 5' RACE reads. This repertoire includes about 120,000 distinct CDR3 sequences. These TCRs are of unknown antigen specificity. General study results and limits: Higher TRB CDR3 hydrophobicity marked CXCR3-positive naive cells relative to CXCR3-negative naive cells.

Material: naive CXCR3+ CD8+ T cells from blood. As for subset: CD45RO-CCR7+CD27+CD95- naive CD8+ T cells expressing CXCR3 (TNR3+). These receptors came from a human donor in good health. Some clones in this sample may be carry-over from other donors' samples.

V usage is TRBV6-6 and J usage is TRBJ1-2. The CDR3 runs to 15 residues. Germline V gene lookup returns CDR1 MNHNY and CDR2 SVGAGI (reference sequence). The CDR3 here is CASSYPGGFGSGYTF.

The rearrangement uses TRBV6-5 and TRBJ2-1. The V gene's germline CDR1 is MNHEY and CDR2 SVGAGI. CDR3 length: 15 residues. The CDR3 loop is CASSYSGSAYNEQFF.

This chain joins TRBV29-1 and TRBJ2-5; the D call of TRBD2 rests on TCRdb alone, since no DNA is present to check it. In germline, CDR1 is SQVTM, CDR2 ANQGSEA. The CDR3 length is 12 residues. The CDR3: CSVEGEGEGQYF.

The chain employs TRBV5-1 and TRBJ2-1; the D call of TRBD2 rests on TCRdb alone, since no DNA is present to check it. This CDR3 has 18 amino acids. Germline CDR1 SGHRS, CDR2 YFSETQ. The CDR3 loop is CASSPRGLSGGPFNEQFF.

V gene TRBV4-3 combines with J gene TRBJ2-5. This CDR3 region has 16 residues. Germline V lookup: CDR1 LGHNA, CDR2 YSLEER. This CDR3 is CASSQGRLGTEETQYF.

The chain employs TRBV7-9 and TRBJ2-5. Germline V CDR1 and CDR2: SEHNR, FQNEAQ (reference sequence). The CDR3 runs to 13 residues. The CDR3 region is CASSLATPETQYF. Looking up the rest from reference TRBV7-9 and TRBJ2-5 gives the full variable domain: DTGVSQNPRHKITKRGQNVTFRCDPISEHNRLYWYRQTLGQGPEFLTYFQNEAQLEKSRLLSDRFSAERPKGSFSTLEIQRTEQGDSAMYLCASSLATPETQYFGPGTRLLVL.

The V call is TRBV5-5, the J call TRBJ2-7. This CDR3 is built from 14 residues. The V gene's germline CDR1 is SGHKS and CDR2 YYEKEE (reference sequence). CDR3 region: CASSFGDGSYEQYF. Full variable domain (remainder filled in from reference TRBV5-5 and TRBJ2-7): DAGVTQSPTHLIKTRGQQVTLRCSPISGHKSVSWYQQVLGQGPQFIFQYYEKEERGRGNFPDRFSARQFPNYSSELNVNALLLGDSALYLCASSFGDGSYEQYFGPGTRLTVT.

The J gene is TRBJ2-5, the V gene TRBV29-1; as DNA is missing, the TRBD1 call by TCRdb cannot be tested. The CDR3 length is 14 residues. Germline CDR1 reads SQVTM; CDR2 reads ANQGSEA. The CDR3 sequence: CSVTGGEYQETQYF.

The CDR3 sequence is CASSPGLGGYEQYF. The chain recombines TRBV7-3 with TRBJ2-7; TCRdb names TRBD1, which stays unverified in the absence of DNA. The germline gives CDR1 SGHTA, CDR2 FQGTGA. This CDR3 comprises 14 residues.

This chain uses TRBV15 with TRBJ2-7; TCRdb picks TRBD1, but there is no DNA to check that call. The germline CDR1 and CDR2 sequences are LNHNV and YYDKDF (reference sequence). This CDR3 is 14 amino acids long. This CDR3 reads CATSRDDRGYEQYF.

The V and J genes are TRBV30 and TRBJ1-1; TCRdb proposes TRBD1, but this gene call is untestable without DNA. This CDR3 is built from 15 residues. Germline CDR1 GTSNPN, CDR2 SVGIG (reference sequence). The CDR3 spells CAWSVGDRVFTEAFF.

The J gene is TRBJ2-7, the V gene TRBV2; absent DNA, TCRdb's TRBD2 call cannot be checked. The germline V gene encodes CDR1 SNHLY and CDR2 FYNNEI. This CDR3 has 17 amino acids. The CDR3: CASSEALGTSGHYEQYF. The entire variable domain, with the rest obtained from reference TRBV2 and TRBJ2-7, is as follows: EPEVTQTPSHQVTQMGQEVILRCVPISNHLYFYWYRQILGQKVEFLVSFYNNEISEKSEIFDDQFSVERPDGSNFTLKIRSTKLEDSAMYFCASSEALGTSGHYEQYFGPGTRLTVT.

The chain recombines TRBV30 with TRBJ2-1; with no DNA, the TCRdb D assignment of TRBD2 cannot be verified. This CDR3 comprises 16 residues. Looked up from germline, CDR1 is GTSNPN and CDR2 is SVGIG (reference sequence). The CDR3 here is CAWSVGPSGAYNEQFF.

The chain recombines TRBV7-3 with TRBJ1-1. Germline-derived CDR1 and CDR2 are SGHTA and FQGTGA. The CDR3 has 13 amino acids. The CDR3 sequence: CASSLTEASEAFF.

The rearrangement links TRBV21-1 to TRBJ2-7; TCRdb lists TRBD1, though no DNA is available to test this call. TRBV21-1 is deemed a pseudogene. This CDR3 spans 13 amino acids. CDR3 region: CASRDRGTYEQYF.

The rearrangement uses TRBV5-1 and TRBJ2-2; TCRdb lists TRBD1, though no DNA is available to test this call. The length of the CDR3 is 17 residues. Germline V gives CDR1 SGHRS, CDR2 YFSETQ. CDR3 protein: CASSLSQGSRNTGELFF.

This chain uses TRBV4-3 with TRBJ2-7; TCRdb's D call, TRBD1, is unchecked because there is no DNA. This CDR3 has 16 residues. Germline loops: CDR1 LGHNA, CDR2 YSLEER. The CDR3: CASSPDRGTPSYEQYF.

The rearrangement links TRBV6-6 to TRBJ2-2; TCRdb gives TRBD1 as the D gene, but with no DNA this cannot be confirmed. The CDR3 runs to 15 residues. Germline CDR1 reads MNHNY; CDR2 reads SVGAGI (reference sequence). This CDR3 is CASRPDRLNTGELFF.

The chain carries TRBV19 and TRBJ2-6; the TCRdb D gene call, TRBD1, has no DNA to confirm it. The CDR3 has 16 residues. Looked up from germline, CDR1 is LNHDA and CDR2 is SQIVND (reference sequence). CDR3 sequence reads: CASSIDRGSGANVLTF. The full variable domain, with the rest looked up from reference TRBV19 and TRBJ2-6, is DGGITQSPKYLFRKEGQNVTLSCEQNLNHDAMYWYRQDPGQGLRLIYYSQIVNDFQKGDIAEGYSVSREKKESFPLTVTSAQKNPTAFYLCASSIDRGSGANVLTFGAGSRLTVL.

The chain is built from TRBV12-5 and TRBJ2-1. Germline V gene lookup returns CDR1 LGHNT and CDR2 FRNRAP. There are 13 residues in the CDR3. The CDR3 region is CASGLGPLLEQFF.

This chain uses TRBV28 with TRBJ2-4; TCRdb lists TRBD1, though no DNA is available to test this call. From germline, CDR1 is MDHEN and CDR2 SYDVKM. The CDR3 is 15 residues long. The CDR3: CASSIWDGFKNIQYF.

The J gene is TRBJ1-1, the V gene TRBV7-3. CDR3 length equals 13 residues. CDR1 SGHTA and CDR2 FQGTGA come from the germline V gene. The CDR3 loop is CASSIDLNTEAFF.

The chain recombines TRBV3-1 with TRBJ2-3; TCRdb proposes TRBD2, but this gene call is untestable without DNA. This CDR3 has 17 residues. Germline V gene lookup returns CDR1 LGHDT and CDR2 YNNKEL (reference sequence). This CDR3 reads CASSQDPRGGHTDTQYF.

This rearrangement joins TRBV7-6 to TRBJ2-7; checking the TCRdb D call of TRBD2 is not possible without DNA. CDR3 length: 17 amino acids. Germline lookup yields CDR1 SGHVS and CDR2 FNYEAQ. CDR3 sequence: CASSLGWSSGDPYERYF.

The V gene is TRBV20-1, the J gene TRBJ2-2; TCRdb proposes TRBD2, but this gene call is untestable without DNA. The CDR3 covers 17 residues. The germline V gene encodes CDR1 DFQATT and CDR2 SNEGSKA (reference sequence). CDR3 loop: CSARGSSGGAGTGELFF.

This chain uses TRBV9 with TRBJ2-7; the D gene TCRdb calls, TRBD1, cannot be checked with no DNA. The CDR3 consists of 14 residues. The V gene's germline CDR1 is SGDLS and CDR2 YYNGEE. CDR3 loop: CASSAGTVPYEQYF. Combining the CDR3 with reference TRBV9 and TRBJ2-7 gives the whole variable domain DSGVTQTPKHLITATGQRVTLRCSPRSGDLSVYWYQQSLDQGLQFLIQYYNGEERAKGNILERFSAQQFPDLHSELNLSSLELGDSALYFCASSAGTVPYEQYFGPGTRLTVT.